The 8 T cell receptor beta chains listed next were all sequenced from one sample in a study of blood T cell repertoires in COVID-19. TCRdb's copy holds only in-frame clones and misses some; the assay was immunoSEQ multiplex PCR. There are 180,000 or so clones in the sample; roughly 81% occur only once, and less than 9% lies in the top ten. Specimen: peripheral blood. These TCRs come from a man aged 40-49 years who had recovered from COVID-19.

The J gene is TRBJ1-4, the V gene TRBV6-5; 7 nucleotides agree with TRBD1. V shed 5 bases and J 7 bases; nucleotides not matched to a gene: 7. This CDR3 has 14 amino acids. Germline V lookup: CDR1 MNHEY, CDR2 SVGAGI. The CDR3, as DNA: TGTGCCAGCAGTACCCAGACAGGGAGTGAAAAACTGTTTTTT. Translated: CASSTQTGSEKLFF.

In this sample, this clone turned up once. This rearrangement joins TRBV3-1 (or the pseudogene TRBV3-2) to TRBJ1-1, with D maybe TRBD1 (5 bases). The V end lost 0 bases, the J end lost 3 bases, and 11 bases lay between the germline ends. This CDR3 contains 15 residues. CDR1 and CDR2 from the germline V gene are LGHDT and YNNKEL (reference sequence). CDR3 bases: TGTGCCAGCAGCCAAGAAGGAGGGGTTTACACTGAAGCTTTCTTT. It yields the protein CASSQEGGVYTEAFF.

The genes are TRBV29-1 and TRBJ2-7; 7 nucleotides line up with TRBD1. CDR3 length: 13 residues. V lost 1 base, J lost 2 bases, and 2 bases stayed unmatched. The germline CDR1 and CDR2 sequences are SQVTM and ANQGSEA. The CDR3 nucleotides read TGCAGCGTTGAAGGACAGGGTACCTACGAGCAGTACTTC. Protein sequence: CSVEGQGTYEQYF.

The rearrangement joins TRBV5-4 to TRBJ1-1, with a possible D match to TRBD1 (5 bases). Germline V CDR1 and CDR2: SGHNT, YYREEE (reference sequence). V was clipped by 7 bases and J by 1 base, with 11 bases between them. The CDR3 has 13 residues. The CDR3 region is CASARGENTEAFF. The CDR3 DNA sequence: TGTGCCAGCGCTCGGGGGGAGAACACTGAAGCTTTCTTT. The full variable domain, with the rest looked up from reference TRBV5-4 and TRBJ1-1, is ETGVTQSPTHLIKTRGQQVTLRCSSQSGHNTVSWYQQALGQGPQFIFQYYREEENGRGNFPPRFSGLQFPNYSSELNVNALELDDSALYLCASARGENTEAFFGQGTRLTVV.

The V gene is TRBV7-2, the J gene TRBJ1-2; 8 nucleotides match TRBD1. The CDR3 loop spans 14 amino acids. V trimming: 5 bases; J trimming: 5 bases; junction bases outside the gene matches: 7. CDR1 and CDR2 from the germline V gene are SGHTA and FQGNSA. CDR3 residues: CASSRTGLEYGYTF. The CDR3 nucleotides read TGTGCCAGCAGCCGGACAGGGCTGGAGTATGGCTACACCTTC.

The V gene is TRBV2, the J gene TRBJ1-6; D not certain. The CDR3 sequence is 14 residues long. The ends were cut back, 6 bases at V and 2 bases at J, with 8 bases in the middle. CDR1 SNHLY and CDR2 FYNNEI come from the germline V gene. CDR3 sequence: CASRGGTYNSPLHF. The CDR3 DNA reads as TGTGCCAGCAGAGGAGGGACCTATAATTCACCCCTCCACTTT.

CDR3 DNA: TGTGCCACCAGCACAAGCGCGGGGGTTTTAGCCAAAAACATTCAGTACTTC. Encoded protein: CATSTSAGVLAKNIQYF. The genes are TRBV15 and TRBJ2-4, with 7 positions matching TRBD2. The CDR3 is 17 amino acids. The V gene end was trimmed by 4 bases and the J gene end by 0 bases; junction bases not matched to a gene: 9. Germline V gene sequence: CDR1 LNHNV, CDR2 YYDKDF (reference sequence).

A note on this clone: Other DNA sequences in this sample translate to the same CDR3. The genes are TRBV12-5 and TRBJ2-4, with D uncertain. Trimming removed 1 base from V and 2 bases from J, with 9 bases in between. Per the germline V gene, CDR1 is LGHNT and CDR2 is FRNRAP. The CDR3 contains 15 residues. CDR3 sequence (DNA): TGTGCTAGTGGTTTGGGTAGCTACCCCAAAAACATTCAGTACTTC. Protein: CASGLGSYPKNIQYF. Variable domain in full (rest from reference TRBV12-5 and TRBJ2-4): DARVTQTPRHKVTEMGQEVTMRCQPILGHNTVFWYRQTMMQGLELLAYFRNRAPLDDSGMPKDRFSAEMPDATLATLKIQPSEPRDSAVYFCASGLGSYPKNIQYFGAGTRLSVL.